A selection of T cell receptor beta chains follows, all from one sample in a study of T cell repertoires in ileal Crohn's disease. The method was immunoSEQ multiplex PCR; TCRdb's version includes in-frame clones alone and lacks a portion of them. The sample has under 950 clones; 86% are singletons. Sequencing was performed on ileal tissue. The receptors originated from an adult with Crohn's disease. The CDR3 runs from the conserved cysteine through the conserved F or W.

V	J	CDR3
TRBV19	TRBJ2-1	CASSISEGAGGNEQFF
TRBV5-1	TRBJ2-7	CASSLGTGGVYEQYF
TRBV15	TRBJ2-3	CATSRETSGAVGDTQYF
TRBV28	TRBJ2-1	CASSPHGGGAYEQFF
TRBV5-8	TRBJ1-1	CASSSRDRSEAFF
TRBV5-4	TRBJ2-7	CASSLGRGGNEQYF
TRBV6-5	TRBJ2-7	CASSLLAGGSYEQYF
TRBV7-6	TRBJ1-3	CASSFGKFSGNTIYF
TRBV4-1	TRBJ1-5	CASSQGGLAGRNQPQHF
TRBV5-1	TRBJ1-1	CASSGGSGGAGTEAFF
TRBV29-1	TRBJ1-5	CSVSGKGSNQPQHF
TRBV6-5	TRBJ1-1	CASNSGYTEAFF
TRBV11-3	TRBJ1-1	CASSTGTDEAFF
TRBV4-2	TRBJ1-5	CASSQDYLQGQPQHF
TRBV28	TRBJ1-2	CASSLSGASYGYTF
TRBV7-6	TRBJ1-6	CASSLQGQDNSPLHF
TRBV4-2	TRBJ2-2	CASSQVLKNTGELFF
TRBV5-1	TRBJ2-7	CASSPEGSMFNEQYF
TRBV2	TRBJ2-4	CASSSKNIQYF
TRBV10-1	TRBJ2-7	CATNSYYSYEQYF
TRBV6-5	TRBJ2-5	CASSSLDRLETQYF
TRBV19	TRBJ2-3	CASRGFSGTDTQYF
TRBV5-4	TRBJ2-7	CASSGGDPSSYEQYF
TRBV4-1	TRBJ2-5	CASSQAPRGRETQYF
TRBV5-4	TRBJ2-2	CASSRFGPGELFF
TRBV5-1	TRBJ2-7	CASSPRGGSAYEQYF
TRBV19	TRBJ1-6	CASSPVGNSPLHF
TRBV19	TRBJ1-3	CASSRAALSGNTIYF
TRBV6-5	TRBJ2-3	CASRRGQGLGDTQYF
TRBV11-2	TRBJ2-5	CASSLNRGLKEQETQYF
TRBV7-3	TRBJ2-3	CASSFRAGRGDTQYF
TRBV5-6	TRBJ2-7	CASSYPTSYEQYF
TRBV5-1	TRBJ1-1	CASSLAGGRNTEAFF
TRBV15	TRBJ1-5	CATSGRGGLGNQPQHF
TRBV5-4	TRBJ2-7	CASSLDGVSEQYF
TRBV19	TRBJ2-7	CASSGATSSYEQYF
TRBV27	TRBJ2-2	CASSFWTGGTGELFF
TRBV7-8	TRBJ2-3	CASSPTDRALHISSTDTQYF
TRBV6-5	TRBJ2-5	CASSYSETQYF
TRBV11-2	TRBJ1-4	CASSLGGAYNEKLFF
TRBV28	TRBJ1-2	CASRSGGRGYGYTF
TRBV6-1	TRBJ2-5	CASSALSRHSQETQYF
TRBV14	TRBJ1-2	CASSSWTGNYGYTF
TRBV28	TRBJ1-5	CASSIPKDRFGQPQHF
TRBV9	TRBJ2-3	CASSVRGLTLTDTQYF
TRBV19	TRBJ1-2	CASSSGGSYGYTF
TRBV18	TRBJ2-7	CASSPQGDNQYF
TRBV19	TRBJ1-6	CASSNELQNNSPLHF
TRBV6-5	TRBJ1-1	CASGTSWATEAFF
TRBV19	TRBJ2-2	CASKGGGAVDTGELFF
TRBV5-1	TRBJ2-6	CASKQGGANVLTF
TRBV5-1	TRBJ1-4	CASSLGPTGGSEKLFF
TRBV5-1	TRBJ2-4	CASSLEAGDFENIQYF
TRBV30	TRBJ1-1	CAWSSPWTEAFF
TRBV30	TRBJ2-1	CAWIPGDNEQFF
TRBV5-6	TRBJ2-7	CASSLGVPGYEQYF
TRBV28	TRBJ1-1	CASSFPQGPNTEAFF